Presented here are 9 T cell receptor beta chains from one specimen sequenced in a study of CD8+ T cells in alopecia areata (dated by TCRdb to the late 2010s). The receptor library was made with the immunoSEQ multiplex PCR assay. RNA was extracted from all samples and reverse transcribed into cDNA as template for TCR sequencing. Held by TCRdb, this immuneACCESS table contains in-frame sequences only and omits some clones. Under half of the omission traces to an unresolved V gene where checked; the cause of the rest is unknown. Across this sample there are 120,000 to 150,000 clones, with more than 85% seen only once. The ten largest make up about 13% of the sample. The sample's time point label, in plain terms: 4 weeks on oral tofacitinib. Taken with the paper, the label for treatment or condition translates to: oral pan-JAK inhibitor, 5-10 mg twice daily. Source: CD8+ T cells sorted from blood, taken at week 4, from a patient treated with tofacitinib. The receptor source for this set is a human donor with alopecia areata.

The chain is built from TRBV11-2 and TRBJ2-7; no clear D. Germline CDR1 reads SGHAT; CDR2 reads FQNNGV. Trimming cost V 0 bases and J 10 bases, with 16 bases left between them. CDR3 size: 14 residues. The CDR3: CASSLDPQAILQYF. CDR3 bases: TGTGCCAGCAGCTTAGATCCTCAGGCCATACTTCAGTACTTC.

The chain links TRBV6-5 to TRBJ2-1; D unclear. CDR1 is MNHEY and CDR2 is SVGAGI in the germline V gene. Trimming left V 2 bases short and J 6 bases short, with 14 bases between. This CDR3 is built from 15 residues. Written as DNA, the CDR3 is TGTGCCAGCAGTTACGGGTCTTACTCTGGCAATGAGCAGTTCTTC. Its translation is CASSYGSYSGNEQFF.

J is TRBJ2-2 and V is TRBV30; D uncertain. The CDR3 consists of 11 residues. V lost 3 bases to trimming and J lost 7 bases, with 6 bases between them. Germline CDR1 GTSNPN, CDR2 SVGIG (reference sequence). The CDR3 sequence is CAWSPGGELFF. The CDR3 DNA reads TGTGCCTGGAGCCCGGGCGGGGAGCTGTTTTTT.

The V call is TRBV4-1, the J call TRBJ2-7; D ambiguous. Germline lookup yields CDR1 MGHRA and CDR2 YSYEKL. This CDR3 has 15 amino acids. The V end was cut by 0 bases, the J end by 1 base, with 10 bases between. The DNA for the CDR3 is TGCGCCAGCAGCCAAGATCTGGTCAGTTCCTACGAGCAGTACTTC. As protein: CASSQDLVSSYEQYF.

The CDR3 DNA reads as TGTGCCAGCAAACCGACAGGGGTCGGCACAGATACGCAGTATTTT. This sequence encodes CASKPTGVGTDTQYF. The genes are TRBV6-5 and TRBJ2-3; TRBD1 matches at 8 bases. Germline values: CDR1 MNHEY, CDR2 SVGAGI. The junction had 7 bases not matched to a gene; V was cut back by 7 bases and J by 1 base. This CDR3 contains 15 residues.

This chain uses TRBV7-9 with TRBJ2-5, with a weak D call TRBD2 (5 bases). CDR3 length: 15 amino acids. The ends were cut back, 8 bases at V and 1 base at J, with 17 bases in the middle. Germline V gene sequence: CDR1 SEHNR, CDR2 FQNEAQ (reference sequence). The CDR3 loop is CASRGRERPQETQYF. CDR3 bases: TGTGCCAGCCGGGGTAGGGAGAGGCCCCAAGAGACCCAGTACTTC.

The chain uses TRBV25-1 and TRBJ2-1, with D tentatively TRBD2 (6 bases). The germline V gene has CDR1 MGHDK and CDR2 SYGVNS. The CDR3 runs 15 residues. Trimming took 2 bases from V and 0 from J, leaving 8 bases between them. The chain's CDR3 is CASSERGSSYNEQFF. The CDR3, as DNA: TGTGCCAGCAGTGAACGGGGGAGCTCCTACAATGAGCAGTTCTTC.

Turning to this clone: This same CDR3 is encoded by further DNA sequences in the sample. CDR3 loop: CASSPSPYEQYF. CDR3 in DNA: TGTGCCAGCAGTCCATCCCCCTACGAGCAGTACTTC. The chain employs TRBV27 and TRBJ2-7; D is unclear. CDR3 length: 12 amino acids. V was shortened by 5 bases and J by 2 bases, with 7 bases between the two germline ends. The germline V gene encodes CDR1 MNHEY and CDR2 SMNVEV (reference sequence).

The gene calls are TRBV27 and TRBJ1-1; D is unresolved. The V gene lost 2 bases and the J gene lost 4 bases, with 11 bases spanning the gap. CDR1 is MNHEY and CDR2 is SMNVEV in the germline V gene (reference sequence). The CDR3 covers 14 residues. The CDR3, as DNA: TGTGCCAGCAGTTTAAGAGGGTCGGGCACTGAAGCTTTCTTT. It specifies CASSLRGSGTEAFF.